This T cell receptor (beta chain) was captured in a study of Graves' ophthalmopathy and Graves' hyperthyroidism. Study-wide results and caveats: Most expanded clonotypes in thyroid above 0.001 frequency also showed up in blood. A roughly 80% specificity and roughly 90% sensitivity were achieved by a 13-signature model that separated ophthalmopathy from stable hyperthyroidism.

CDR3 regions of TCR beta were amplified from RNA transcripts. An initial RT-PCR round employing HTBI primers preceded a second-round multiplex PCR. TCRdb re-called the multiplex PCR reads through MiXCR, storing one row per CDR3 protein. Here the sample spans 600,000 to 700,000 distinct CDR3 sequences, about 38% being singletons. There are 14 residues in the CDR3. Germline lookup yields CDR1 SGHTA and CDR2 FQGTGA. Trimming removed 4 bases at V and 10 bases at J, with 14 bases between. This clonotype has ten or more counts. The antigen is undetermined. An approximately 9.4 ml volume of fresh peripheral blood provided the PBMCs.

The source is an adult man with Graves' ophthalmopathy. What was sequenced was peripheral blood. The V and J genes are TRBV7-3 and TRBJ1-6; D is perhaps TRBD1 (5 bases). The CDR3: CASSSGHSNSPLHF. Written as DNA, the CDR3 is TGTGCCAGCAGCTCCGGACATTCAAACTCACCCCTCCACTTT. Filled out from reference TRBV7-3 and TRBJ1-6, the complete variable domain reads GAGVSQTPSNKVTEKGKYVELRCDPISGHTALYWYRQSLGQGPEFLIYFQGTGAADDSGLPNDRFFAVRPEGSVSTLKIQRTERGDSAVYLCASSSGHSNSPLHFGNGTRLTVT.